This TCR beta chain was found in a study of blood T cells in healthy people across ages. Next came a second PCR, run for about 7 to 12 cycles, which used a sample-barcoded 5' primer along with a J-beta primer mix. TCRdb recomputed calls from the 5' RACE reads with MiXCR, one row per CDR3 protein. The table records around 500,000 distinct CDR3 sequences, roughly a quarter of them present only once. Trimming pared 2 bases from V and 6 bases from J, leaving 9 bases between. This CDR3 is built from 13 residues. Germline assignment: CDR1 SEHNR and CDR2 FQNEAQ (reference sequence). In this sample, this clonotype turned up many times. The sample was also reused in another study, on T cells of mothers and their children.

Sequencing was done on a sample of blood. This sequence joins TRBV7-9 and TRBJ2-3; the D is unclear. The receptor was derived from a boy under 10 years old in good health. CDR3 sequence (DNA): TGTGCCAGCAGCTTACCCCTCCCGGATACGCAGTATTTT. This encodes CASSLPLPDTQYF.